This TCR beta chain was profiled in a study of blood T cell repertoires in COVID-19. Study overall: From the United States, Italy and Spain came samples of acute and convalescent COVID-19. The analysed material was cDNA or gDNA that came from T cells, B-cell-depleted T cells, or PBMCs.

Per the authors' pipeline: From reference gene primer amplification, estimates of nucleated cell counts were derived. The method was immunoSEQ multiplex PCR; TCRdb's version includes in-frame clones alone and lacks a portion of them. The V and J calls and clone size come from that table; D and trimming were worked out from the DNA. This table has roughly 240,000 clones, about 86% appearing once. Trimming left V 8 bases short and J 9 bases short, with 14 bases between. CDR1 is MNHEY and CDR2 is SVGEGT in the germline V gene. The CDR3 covers 12 residues. The V and J genes are TRBV6-2 or TRBV6-3 and TRBJ2-1; D is uncertain. Material for sequencing was peripheral blood. This TCR derives from a man in his late teens or twenties with active or convalescent COVID-19. The CDR3 protein is CASGLVSIEQFF. As DNA, the CDR3 is TGTGCCAGCGGCCTCGTTTCTATTGAGCAGTTCTTC.